Below, one T cell receptor (beta chain) is given with its context. As yet, its antigen is unknown. Profiling relied on immunoSEQ multiplex PCR, and the TCRdb table lists in-frame clones only, not all of them. The sample has fewer than 25,000 clones, 88% seen once. This entry is derived from a study of PD-1 blockade in classical Hodgkin lymphoma. About the study: It was nivolumab at 3 mg/kg, given intravenously every 2 weeks, that patients received. Study-wide results and limits: The authors have not defined what causes the repertoire differences, possibly disease activity or prior therapy. TCR diversity rose significantly by C4D1 in CD4+ but not CD8+ cells. Newly diagnosed patients were reported to exhibit reduced baseline TCR diversity relative to healthy donors.

CDR3 length: 14 residues. Per the germline V gene, CDR1 is LNHDA and CDR2 is SQIVND (reference sequence). V gave up 6 bases and J gave up 2 bases; unmatched junction bases: 4. The time point: cycle 4 day 1 (C4D1), after more than five weeks of nivolumab. Brentuximab vedotin exposure varied, and every patient relapsed after autologous stem cell transplantation. The TCR comes from a human donor with classical Hodgkin lymphoma. The sequences come from peripheral blood mononuclear cells (PBMCs), collected before the fourth cycle of nivolumab. The chain carries TRBV19 and TRBJ2-7; 10 bases line up with TRBD2. The CDR3 DNA is TGTGCCAGTAGGCCCGGGACTAGCGCCTACGAGCAGTACTTC. Amino acids: CASRPGTSAYEQYF. The variable domain in full, with the rest retrieved from reference TRBV19 and TRBJ2-7, is DGGITQSPKYLFRKEGQNVTLSCEQNLNHDAMYWYRQDPGQGLRLIYYSQIVNDFQKGDIAEGYSVSREKKESFPLTVTSAQKNPTAFYLCASRPGTSAYEQYFGPGTRLTVT.